The 14 T cell receptor beta chains in this list originate from one sample, sequenced in a study of T cells after yellow fever vaccination. Using its own MiXCR run on the 5' RACE reads, TCRdb lists one record per CDR3 protein. The data hold more than 55,000 distinct CDR3 sequences, with 7.4% observed a single time. The material sequenced was CD8+ T cells sorted from PBMCs, taken 15 days after the yellow fever booster vaccination. These TCRs come from a man younger than 45 who received the YFV17D yellow fever vaccine.

This clonotype was detected many times. At one end, the junction sequence differs from germline, possibly due to a read error. V is TRBV29-1 and J is TRBJ2-2; a weak D match, TRBD1 (6 bases). The CDR3 spans 14 residues. The germline V gene encodes CDR1 SQVTM and CDR2 ANQGSEA. The CDR3 spells CSVEDKWDTGELFF. For the CDR3, the DNA is TGCAGCGTTGAAGATAAATGGGACACTGGGGAGCTGTTTTTT.

In its sample, this clonotype was seen many times. V usage is TRBV2 and J usage is TRBJ2-7; 8 nucleotides align to TRBD2. The CDR3 is 14 residues long. With V trimmed by 6 bases and J by 4 bases, 8 bases remained unmatched. Germline values: CDR1 SNHLY, CDR2 FYNNEI. CDR3 protein: CASRVSGSNYEQYF. CDR3 DNA sequence: TGTGCCAGCAGGGTGAGCGGGAGCAATTACGAGCAGTACTTC.

This clonotype was recorded at least ten times. The chain links TRBV7-9 to TRBJ2-7, with D possibly TRBD1 on 5 matching bases. The CDR3 spans 13 residues. The germline gives CDR1 SEHNR, CDR2 FQNEAQ (reference sequence). Trimming cost V 4 bases and J 2 bases, with 9 bases left between them. CDR3 in amino acids: CASSSDSPYEQYF. The CDR3 DNA sequence: TGTGCCAGCAGCTCTGACAGCCCCTACGAGCAGTACTTC.

The chain combines TRBV5-1 with TRBJ1-2, with TRBD1 matching over 9 bases. Trimming removed 0 bases from V and 6 bases from J; junction bases left unmatched: 6. Per germline, CDR1 SGHRS and CDR2 YFSETQ. This CDR3 has 15 amino acids. The CDR3 bases are TGCGCCAGCAGCTTGGCTGGACAGGGGACCAATGGCTACACCTTC. Amino acids: CASSLAGQGTNGYTF.

To note about this clonotype: A much larger clone differs by one base, so this may be a read error. The chain couples TRBV3-1 to TRBJ2-7; D is unresolved. This CDR3 has 16 amino acids. Germline assignment: CDR1 LGHDT and CDR2 YNNKEL (reference sequence). In nucleotides, the CDR3 is TGTGGCAGCAGCCAAGATTCCGGACCATCCATTTACGAGCAGTACTTC. Residues: CGSSQDSGPSIYEQYF.

This clonotype was counted ten times or more. V gene TRBV5-5 combines with J gene TRBJ2-7, with 14 bases matching TRBD2. J lost 4 bases, V lost 5 bases, and 5 bases had no gene match. Looked up from germline, CDR1 is SGHKS and CDR2 is YYEKEE (reference sequence). This CDR3 region has 15 residues. The CDR3 region has the DNA TGTGCCAGCAGGTCCGGGACTAGCGGGAGTTACGAGCAGTACTTC. It codes for CASRSGTSGSYEQYF.

In its sample, this clonotype was seen many times. The chain recombines TRBV7-6 with TRBJ2-7; 10 positions agree with TRBD2. This CDR3 comprises 16 residues. The germline V gene encodes CDR1 SGHVS and CDR2 FNYEAQ. The trim removed 2 bases at V and 4 bases at J, leaving 8 bases unmatched. This CDR3 is CASSLLAGEKPYEQYF. The CDR3 coding sequence is TGTGCCAGCAGCTTACTAGCGGGAGAGAAACCGTACGAGCAGTACTTC. Variable domain in full (rest from reference TRBV7-6 and TRBJ2-7): GAGVSQSPRYKVTKRGQDVALRCDPISGHVSLYWYRQALGQGPEFLTYFNYEAQQDKSGLPNDRFSAERPEGSISTLTIQRTEQRDSAMYRCASSLLAGEKPYEQYFGPGTRLTVT.

This clonotype was found many times. The rearrangement uses TRBV11-1 and TRBJ2-7; maybe TRBD2 (5 bases). Per germline, CDR1 SGHAT and CDR2 FQDESV (reference sequence). This CDR3 has 15 residues. V lost 3 bases and J 4 bases, leaving 16 bases between the germline ends. The CDR3 DNA sequence: TGTGCCAGCAGCTTCGCGGGTGAGCGGCATTACGAGCAGTACTTC. As protein: CASSFAGERHYEQYF. Full variable domain (missing parts from reference TRBV11-1 and TRBJ2-7): EAEVAQSPRYKITEKSQAVAFWCDPISGHATLYWYRQILGQGPELLVQFQDESVVDDSQLPKDRFSAERLKGVDSTLKIQPAELGDSAMYLCASSFAGERHYEQYFGPGTRLTVT.

This clonotype was seen ten or more times. The chain employs TRBV27 and TRBJ2-5, with 12 bases lining up with TRBD2. Germline V gives CDR1 MNHEY, CDR2 SMNVEV (reference sequence). V gave up 6 bases and J gave up 1 base; unmatched junction bases: 6. This CDR3 contains 16 residues. The CDR3 loop reads CASSDGLAGLQETQYF. The CDR3, as DNA: TGTGCCAGCAGCGACGGACTAGCGGGGCTCCAAGAGACCCAGTACTTC.

This clonotype was counted many times. The chain has TRBV29-1 and TRBJ1-1; D is possibly TRBD1 (6 bases). The CDR3 extends over 12 amino acids. Trimming stripped 8 bases from V and 5 bases from J, with 15 bases between. Germline CDR1 and CDR2: SQVTM and ANQGSEA. The CDR3 loop reads CSMGGGYTEAFF. The CDR3 DNA is TGCAGCATGGGAGGGGGATATACTGAAGCTTTCTTT.

This clonotype was seen many times. The J gene is TRBJ2-3, the V gene TRBV19; 10 bases fit TRBD1. The V segment lost 5 bases and the J segment 3 bases; nucleotides outside the gene matches: 8. Germline V gives CDR1 LNHDA, CDR2 SQIVND (reference sequence). The CDR3 is made up of 16 amino acids. The CDR3 loop reads CASSPPAGQGTDTQYF. CDR3 bases: TGTGCCAGTAGTCCCCCGGCGGGACAGGGGACAGATACGCAGTATTTT.

In this sample, this clonotype turned up many times. The chain employs TRBV6-2 or TRBV6-3 and TRBJ2-5; D is perhaps TRBD2 (5 bases). Germline CDR1 MNHEY, CDR2 SVGEGT. CDR3 length: 14 residues. Trimming shortened V by 6 bases and J by 3 bases, and 14 bases separated the two germline ends. CDR3 sequence (DNA): TGTGCCAGCAGCTCCCCGGGATCCAAAGAGACCCAGTACTTC. The encoded protein is CASSSPGSKETQYF.

This clonotype has ten or more counts. The chain joins TRBV20-1 to TRBJ2-1; 11 positions agree with TRBD2. This CDR3 has 16 residues. CDR1 is DFQATT, CDR2 SNEGSKA, per germline (reference sequence). V shed 6 bases and J 6 bases; nucleotides not matched to a gene: 13. The CDR3 sequence is CSAPKLAGESINEQFF. The CDR3 DNA sequence: TGCAGTGCGCCCAAACTAGCGGGAGAGTCTATCAATGAGCAGTTCTTC.

In this sample, this clonotype turned up many times. The gene calls are TRBV19 and TRBJ1-1; D uncertain. V gave up 5 bases and J gave up 1 base, with 5 bases separating them. The CDR3 loop spans 12 amino acids. Germline CDR1 and CDR2: LNHDA and SQIVND (reference sequence). The CDR3 DNA sequence: TGTGCCAGTAGTGAGGGGAACACTGAAGCTTTCTTT. Its translation: CASSEGNTEAFF.